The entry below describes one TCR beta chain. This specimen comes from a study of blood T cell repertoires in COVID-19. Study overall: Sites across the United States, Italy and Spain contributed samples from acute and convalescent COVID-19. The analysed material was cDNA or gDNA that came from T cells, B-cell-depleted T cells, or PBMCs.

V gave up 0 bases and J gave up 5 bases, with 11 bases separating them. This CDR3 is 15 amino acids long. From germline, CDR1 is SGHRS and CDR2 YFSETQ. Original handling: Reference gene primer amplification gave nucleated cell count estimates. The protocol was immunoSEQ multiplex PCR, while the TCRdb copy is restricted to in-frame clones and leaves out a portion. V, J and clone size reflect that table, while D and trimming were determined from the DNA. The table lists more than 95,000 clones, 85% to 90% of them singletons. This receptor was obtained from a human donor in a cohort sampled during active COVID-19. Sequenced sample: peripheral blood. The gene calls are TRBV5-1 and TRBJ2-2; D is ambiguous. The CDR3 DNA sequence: TGCGCCAGCAGCTTGGGCGACCCTAGGACCGGGGAGCTGTTTTTT. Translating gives CASSLGDPRTGELFF.